Many counts were recorded for the clone carrying this T cell receptor beta chain. Its antigen remains unidentified. Study results and limitations: Tumor memory CD4+ T cell TCR gene usage clustered with blood and lymph node memory CD4+ cells and lymph node naive CD4+ cells. Tumor Tregs overlapped most with tumor, then blood, naive CD4+ cells.

CD25-based Treg depletion was applied to purified naive CD4+ T cells. This CDR3 is built from 12 residues. Trimming removed 9 bases at V and 6 bases at J, with 12 bases between. Germline V gene lookup returns CDR1 SGHTA and CDR2 FQGTGA. Constant-region reverse primers amplified full-length variable regions, followed by semi-nested Nested Universal Primer A PCR. TCRdb reprocessed the 5' RACE reads via MiXCR and lists one record per CDR3 protein. This repertoire shows roughly 40,000 distinct CDR3 sequences, about 19% found once; its top ten account for roughly 2.8%. The TCR comes from a female donor with breast cancer. V and J are TRBV7-3 and TRBJ2-1; D is perhaps TRBD1 (6 bases). Sequencing was carried out using naive CD4+ T cells sorted from a lymph node. Subset: naive CD4+ T cells, CD4+CD45RA+CD25-. CDR3 nucleotide sequence: TGTGCCAGGAGAGGGACACTCAATGAGCAGTTCTTC. Encoded protein: CARRGTLNEQFF.